This TCR beta chain was documented in a study of beta chain features in type 1 diabetes. Study-level information: Comparable age, gender and cell yields were observed in patients relative to healthy donors. Study-level results: Significant though moderate, a shortening of TCRB CDR3s appeared in all four CD4+ subsets of Type 1 diabetes patients.

Investigators reverse transcribed all isolated RNA, so they sequenced expressed TCRB transcripts. Repertoires were generated with immunoSEQ multiplex PCR, while TCRdb's copy carries only in-frame clones and drops some. The table records 120,000 to 150,000 clones, about 51% of them present only once. A single heparinised draw of roughly 0.11 L on average was taken per donor. This clone was found a few times. No antigen is known for it. V shed 4 bases and J 8 bases; nucleotides not matched to a gene: 6. The V gene's germline CDR1 is MDHEN and CDR2 SYDVKM. The CDR3 runs 14 residues. Sequencing was performed on Tregs from blood. The V gene is TRBV28, the J gene TRBJ1-2; TRBD1 matches at 11 bases. This TCR was recovered from a man aged 18 to 30 in good health. The DNA for the CDR3 is TGTGCCAGCAGTTCTCCGGGACAGGGGGGGGGCTACACCTTC. This encodes CASSSPGQGGGYTF.